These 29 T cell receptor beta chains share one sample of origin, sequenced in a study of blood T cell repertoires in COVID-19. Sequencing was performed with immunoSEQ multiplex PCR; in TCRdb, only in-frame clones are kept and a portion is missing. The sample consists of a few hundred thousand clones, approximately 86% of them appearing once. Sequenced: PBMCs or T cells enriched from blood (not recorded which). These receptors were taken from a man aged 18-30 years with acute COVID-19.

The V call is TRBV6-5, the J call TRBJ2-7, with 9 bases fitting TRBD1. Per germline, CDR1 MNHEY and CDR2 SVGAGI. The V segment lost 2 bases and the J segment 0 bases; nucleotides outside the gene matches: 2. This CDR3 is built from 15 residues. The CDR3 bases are TGTGCCAGCAGTTACGGGACAGGGTACTCCTACGAGCAGTACTTC. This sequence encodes CASSYGTGYSYEQYF.

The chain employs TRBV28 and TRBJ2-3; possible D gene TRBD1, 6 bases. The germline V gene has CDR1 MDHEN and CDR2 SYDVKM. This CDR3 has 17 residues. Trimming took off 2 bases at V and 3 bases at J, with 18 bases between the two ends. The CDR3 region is CASSLDVLGGLTDTQYF. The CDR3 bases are TGTGCCAGCAGTTTAGATGTACTAGGGGGTTTGACAGATACGCAGTATTTT.

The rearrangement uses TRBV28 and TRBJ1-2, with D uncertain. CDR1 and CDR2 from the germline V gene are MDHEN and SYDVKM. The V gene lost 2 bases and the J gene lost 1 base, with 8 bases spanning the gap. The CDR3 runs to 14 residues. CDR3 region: CASSLSTLNYGYTF. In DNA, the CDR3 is TGTGCCAGCAGTTTAAGCACCCTTAACTATGGCTACACCTTC.

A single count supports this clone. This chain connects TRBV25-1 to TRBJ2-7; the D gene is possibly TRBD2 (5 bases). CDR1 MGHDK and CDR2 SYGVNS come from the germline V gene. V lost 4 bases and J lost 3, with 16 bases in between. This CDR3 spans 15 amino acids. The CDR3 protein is CASSALRTSGYEQYF. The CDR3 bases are TGTGCCAGCAGTGCTCTAAGAACTAGTGGCTACGAGCAGTACTTC.

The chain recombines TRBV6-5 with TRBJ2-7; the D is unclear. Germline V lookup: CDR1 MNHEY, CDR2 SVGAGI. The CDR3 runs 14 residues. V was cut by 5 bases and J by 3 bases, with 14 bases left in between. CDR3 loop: CASSPPTHNYEQYF. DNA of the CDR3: TGTGCCAGCAGTCCACCGACACACAACTACGAGCAGTACTTC.

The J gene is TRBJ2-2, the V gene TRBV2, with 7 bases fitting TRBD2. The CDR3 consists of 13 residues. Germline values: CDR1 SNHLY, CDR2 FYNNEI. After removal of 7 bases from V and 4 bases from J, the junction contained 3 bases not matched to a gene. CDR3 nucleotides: TGTGCCAGCACTGGGGGGGGCACCGGGGAGCTGTTTTTT. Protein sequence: CASTGGGTGELFF.

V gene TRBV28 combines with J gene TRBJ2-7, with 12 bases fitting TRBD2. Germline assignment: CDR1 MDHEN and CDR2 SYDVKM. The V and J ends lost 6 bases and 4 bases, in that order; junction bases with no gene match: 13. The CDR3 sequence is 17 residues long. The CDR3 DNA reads TGTGCCAGCAGAACCATTCGTGGACTAGCGGGGAATTACGAGCAGTACTTC. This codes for CASRTIRGLAGNYEQYF.

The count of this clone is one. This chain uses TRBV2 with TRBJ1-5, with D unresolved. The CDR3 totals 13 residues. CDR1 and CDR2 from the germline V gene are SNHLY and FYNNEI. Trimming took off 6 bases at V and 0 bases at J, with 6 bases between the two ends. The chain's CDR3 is CASRTLSNQPQHF. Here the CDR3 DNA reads TGTGCCAGCAGGACACTTAGCAATCAGCCCCAGCATTTT.

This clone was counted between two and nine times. The chain's CDR3 is CASSTGTSGNEQYF. DNA for the CDR3: TGTGCCAGCAGCACAGGGACCAGCGGGAACGAGCAGTACTTC. The chain joins TRBV7-3 to TRBJ2-7; perhaps TRBD2 as D (7 bases). Germline V gene data show CDR1 as SGHTA and CDR2 as FQGTGA. The CDR3 is 14 residues long. Trimming shortened V by 5 bases and J by 5 bases, and 16 bases separated the two germline ends.

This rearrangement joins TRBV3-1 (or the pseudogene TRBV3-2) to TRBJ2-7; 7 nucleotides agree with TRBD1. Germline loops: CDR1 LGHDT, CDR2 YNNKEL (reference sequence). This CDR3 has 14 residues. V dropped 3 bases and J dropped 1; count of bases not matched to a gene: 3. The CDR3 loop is CASSQGQYSYEQYF. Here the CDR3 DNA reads TGTGCCAGCAGCCAGGGACAGTATTCCTACGAGCAGTACTTC.

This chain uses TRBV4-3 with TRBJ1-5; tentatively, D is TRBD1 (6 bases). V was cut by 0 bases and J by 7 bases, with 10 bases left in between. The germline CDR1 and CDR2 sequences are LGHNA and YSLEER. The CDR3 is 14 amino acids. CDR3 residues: CASSQDAGEQPQHF. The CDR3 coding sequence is TGCGCCAGCAGCCAAGATGCAGGGGAACAGCCCCAGCATTTT.

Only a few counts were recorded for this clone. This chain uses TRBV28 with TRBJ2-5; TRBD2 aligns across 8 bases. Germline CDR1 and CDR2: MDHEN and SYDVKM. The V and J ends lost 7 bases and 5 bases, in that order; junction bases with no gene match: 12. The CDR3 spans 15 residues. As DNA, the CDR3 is TGTGCCAGCATAGGTAGCGGGGCGCAAGCGGAGACCCAGTACTTC. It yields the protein CASIGSGAQAETQYF.

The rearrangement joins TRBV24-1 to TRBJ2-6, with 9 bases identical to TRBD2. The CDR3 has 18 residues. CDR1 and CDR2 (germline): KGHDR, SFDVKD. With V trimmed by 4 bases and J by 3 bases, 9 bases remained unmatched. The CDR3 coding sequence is TGTGCCACCAGTGAGTCTAGCGGGGAACGTAGTGGGGCCAACGTCCTGACTTTC. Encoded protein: CATSESSGERSGANVLTF.

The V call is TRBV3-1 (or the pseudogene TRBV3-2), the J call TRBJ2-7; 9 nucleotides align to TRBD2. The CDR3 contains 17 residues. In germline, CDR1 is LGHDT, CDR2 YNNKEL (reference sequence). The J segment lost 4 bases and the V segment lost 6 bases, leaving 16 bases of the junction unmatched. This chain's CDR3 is CASRNWAGGPYGYEQYF. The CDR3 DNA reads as TGTGCCAGCAGAAACTGGGCGGGAGGGCCATACGGGTACGAGCAGTACTTC.

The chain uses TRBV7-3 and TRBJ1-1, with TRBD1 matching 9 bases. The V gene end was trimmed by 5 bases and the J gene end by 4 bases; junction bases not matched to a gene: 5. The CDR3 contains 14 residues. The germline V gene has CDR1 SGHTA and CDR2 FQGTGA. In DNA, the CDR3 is TGTGCCAGCAGCCCGGGACAGGGAGGCACTGAAGCTTTCTTT. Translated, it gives CASSPGQGGTEAFF.

The CDR3 sequence: CASSHRDSPYQETQYF. As DNA, the CDR3 is TGTGCCAGCAGCCATCGGGACTCCCCGTACCAAGAGACCCAGTACTTC. This sequence joins TRBV3-1 (or the pseudogene TRBV3-2) and TRBJ2-5, with D tentatively TRBD2 (6 bases). CDR3 length: 16 amino acids. Germline loops: CDR1 LGHDT, CDR2 YNNKEL (reference sequence). Trimming took off 3 bases at V and 0 bases at J, with 14 bases between the two ends.

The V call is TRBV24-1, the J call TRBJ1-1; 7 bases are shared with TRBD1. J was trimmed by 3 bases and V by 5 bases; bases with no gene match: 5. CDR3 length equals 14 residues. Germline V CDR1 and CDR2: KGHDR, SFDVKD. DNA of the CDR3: TGTGCCACCAGTGCGCCCGGACAGGACACTGAAGCTTTCTTT. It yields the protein CATSAPGQDTEAFF.

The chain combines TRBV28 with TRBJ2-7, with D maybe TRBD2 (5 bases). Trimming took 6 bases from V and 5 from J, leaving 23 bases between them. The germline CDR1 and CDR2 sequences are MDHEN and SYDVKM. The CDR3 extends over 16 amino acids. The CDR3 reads CASSPVSMGAGNEQYF. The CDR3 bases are TGTGCCAGCAGCCCTGTGAGTATGGGTGCCGGGAACGAGCAGTACTTC.

CDR3 nucleotides: TGTGCCAGTAGTTCGAGAAGGGGTCAGCCCCAGCATTTT. Its translation is CASSSRRGQPQHF. The chain couples TRBV19 to TRBJ1-5; D is possibly TRBD1 (5 bases). CDR3 length equals 13 residues. V gave up 5 bases and J gave up 6 bases, with 11 bases separating them. CDR1 LNHDA and CDR2 SQIVND come from the germline V gene (reference sequence).

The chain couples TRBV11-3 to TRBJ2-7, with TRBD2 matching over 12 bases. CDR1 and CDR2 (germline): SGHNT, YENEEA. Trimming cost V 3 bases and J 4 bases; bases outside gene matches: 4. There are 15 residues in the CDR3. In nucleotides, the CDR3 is TGTGCCAGCAGCTTTACTAGCGGGAGGTCGTACGAGCAGTACTTC. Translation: CASSFTSGRSYEQYF.

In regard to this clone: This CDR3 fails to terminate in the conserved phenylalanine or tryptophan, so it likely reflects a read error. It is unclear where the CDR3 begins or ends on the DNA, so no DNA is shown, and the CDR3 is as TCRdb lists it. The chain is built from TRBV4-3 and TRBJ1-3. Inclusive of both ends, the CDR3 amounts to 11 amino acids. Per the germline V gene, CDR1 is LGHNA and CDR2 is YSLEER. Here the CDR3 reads CASSQVPEFRV.

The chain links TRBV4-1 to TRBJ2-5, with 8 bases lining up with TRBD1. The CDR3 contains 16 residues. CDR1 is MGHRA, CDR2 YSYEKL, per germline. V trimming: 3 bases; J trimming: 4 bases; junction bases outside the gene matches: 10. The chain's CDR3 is CASSQPYRTGGETQYF. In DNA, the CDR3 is TGCGCCAGCAGCCAGCCCTACCGTACAGGGGGAGAGACCCAGTACTTC.

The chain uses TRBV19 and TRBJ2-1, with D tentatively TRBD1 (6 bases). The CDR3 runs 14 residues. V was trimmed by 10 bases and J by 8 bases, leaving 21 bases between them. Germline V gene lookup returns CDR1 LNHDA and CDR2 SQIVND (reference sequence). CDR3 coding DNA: TGTGCCACCGGCCACAGAGGTGGGGGCGATGAGCAGTTCTTC. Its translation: CATGHRGGGDEQFF.

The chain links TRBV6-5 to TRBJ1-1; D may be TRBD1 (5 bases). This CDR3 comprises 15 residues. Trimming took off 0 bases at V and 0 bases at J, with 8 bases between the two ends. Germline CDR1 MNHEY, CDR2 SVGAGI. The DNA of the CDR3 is TGTGCCAGCAGTTACTCTTTAGGGGTGAACACTGAAGCTTTCTTT. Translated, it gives CASSYSLGVNTEAFF.

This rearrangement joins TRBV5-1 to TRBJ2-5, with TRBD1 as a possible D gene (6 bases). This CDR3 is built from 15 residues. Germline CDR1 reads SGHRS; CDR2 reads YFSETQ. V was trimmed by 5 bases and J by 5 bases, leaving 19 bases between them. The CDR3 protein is CASRGDGQRRETQYF. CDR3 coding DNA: TGCGCCAGCAGGGGGGACGGACAGCGAAGGGAGACCCAGTACTTC. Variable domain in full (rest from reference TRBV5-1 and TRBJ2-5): KAGVTQTPRYLIKTRGQQVTLSCSPISGHRSVSWYQQTPGQGLQFLFEYFSETQRNKGNFPGRFSGRQFSNSRSEMNVSTLELGDSALYLCASRGDGQRRETQYFGPGTRLLVL.

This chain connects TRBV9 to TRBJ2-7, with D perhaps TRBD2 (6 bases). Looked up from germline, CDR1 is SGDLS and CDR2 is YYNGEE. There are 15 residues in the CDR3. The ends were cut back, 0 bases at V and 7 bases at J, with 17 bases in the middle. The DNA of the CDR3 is TGTGCCAGCAGCGTAGCTCCGGGGGATTTCGGGGAGCAGTACTTC. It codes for CASSVAPGDFGEQYF.

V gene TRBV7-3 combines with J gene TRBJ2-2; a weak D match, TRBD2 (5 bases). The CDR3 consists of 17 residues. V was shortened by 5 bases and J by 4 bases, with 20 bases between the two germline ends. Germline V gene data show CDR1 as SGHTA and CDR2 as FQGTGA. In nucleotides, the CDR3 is TGTGCCAGCAGCGGTTCAGCACTGCGGGCGGCCACCGGGGAGCTGTTTTTT. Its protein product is CASSGSALRAATGELFF.

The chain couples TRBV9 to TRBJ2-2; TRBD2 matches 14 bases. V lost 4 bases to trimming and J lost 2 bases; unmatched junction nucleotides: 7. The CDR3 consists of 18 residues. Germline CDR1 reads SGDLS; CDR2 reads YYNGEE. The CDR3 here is CASSWGLAGVSNTGELFF. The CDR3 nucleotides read TGTGCCAGCAGCTGGGGACTAGCGGGAGTGTCAAACACCGGGGAGCTGTTTTTT.

CDR3 bases: TGTGCCAGCAGCTTGGATCTTGGGCTAGAGACCCAGTACTTC. It translates to CASSLDLGLETQYF. The genes are TRBV5-4 and TRBJ2-5, with unresolved D. The germline V gene has CDR1 SGHNT and CDR2 YYREEE (reference sequence). This CDR3 region has 14 residues. V gave up 0 bases and J gave up 4 bases, with 10 bases separating them.